Included here is one T cell receptor beta chain sequence, with context. J lost 8 bases, V lost 6 bases, and 6 bases had no gene match. Per germline, CDR1 MNHEY and CDR2 SVGEGT. The length of the CDR3 is 15 residues. The sample is drawn from a study of blood T cell repertoires in COVID-19. Per the original methods: Using reference gene primer amplification, nucleated cell counts were estimated. Method: immunoSEQ multiplex PCR; TCRdb's copy keeps in-frame clones and lacks some. The D gene and trimming were derived from the DNA, and the V and J assignments and clone size from that table. The sample has some 250,000 clones, roughly 76% seen once.

Specimen: peripheral blood. This chain links TRBV6-2 or TRBV6-3 with TRBJ2-1; TRBD2 agrees at 14 bases. The sequence came from a woman older than 75 with COVID-19, enrolled during active disease. CDR3 loop: CASSRTSGGPHEQFF. The CDR3, as DNA: TGTGCCAGCAGCCGGACTAGCGGGGGGCCCCATGAGCAGTTCTTC.